This record covers a single T cell receptor (beta chain). The sample comes from a study of blood T cells in healthy people across ages. The ends were cut back, 6 bases at V and 6 bases at J, with 15 bases in the middle. This CDR3 has 15 residues. Germline CDR1 is SNHLY and CDR2 is FYNNEI. Through a sample-barcoded 5' primer and a J-beta primer mix, a second PCR was run for about 6 to 11 cycles. TCRdb re-derived calls from the 5' RACE reads in MiXCR, one entry per CDR3 protein. Here the sample spans fewer than 1 million distinct CDR3 sequences, around 43% being singletons. Sequencing was performed on blood. The receptor comes from a man aged 55 to 70 in good health. The gene calls are TRBV2 and TRBJ1-6; weak D call: TRBD1 (6 bases). The CDR3 bases are TGTGCCAGCAGAGAAAGACAGGTCTCTAATTCACCCCTCCACTTT. This translates into CASRERQVSNSPLHF.